The 7 T cell receptor beta chains presented below share a single source sample, sequenced in a study of blood T cell repertoires in COVID-19. Clones were read by immunoSEQ multiplex PCR, and TCRdb kept only the in-frame ones, dropping some. The sample carries some 230,000 clones, about 88% recorded once. What was sequenced was peripheral blood. Source of these receptors: a woman aged 50 to 60 with COVID-19, enrolled during active disease.

This clone was observed once. The chain links TRBV11-1 to TRBJ2-7, with a possible D match to TRBD2 (5 bases). The CDR3 runs to 15 residues. Germline V gene sequence: CDR1 SGHAT, CDR2 FQDESV (reference sequence). Trimming stripped 3 bases from V and 3 bases from J, with 15 bases between. The CDR3 DNA follows: TGTGCCAGCAGCTTGGGAGTCTCCGCCGACTACGAGCAGTACTTC. Encoded protein: CASSLGVSADYEQYF.

This chain connects TRBV5-4 to TRBJ1-2; possibly TRBD1 for D (5 bases). Germline V gene lookup returns CDR1 SGHNT and CDR2 YYREEE (reference sequence). Trimming shortened V by 4 bases and J by 5 bases, and 15 bases separated the two germline ends. CDR3 length: 14 residues. CDR3 nucleotides: TGTGCCAGCAGCCCCCGCGGGACTCGGTATGGCTACACCTTC. It codes for CASSPRGTRYGYTF.

The gene calls are TRBV19 and TRBJ1-4, with a weak D call TRBD1 (5 bases). Between the trimmed V and J ends, which lost 5 bases and 4 bases, there was a span of 17 bases. From germline, CDR1 is LNHDA and CDR2 SQIVND (reference sequence). This CDR3 contains 16 residues. The CDR3 bases are TGTGCCAGTAGTGCCCTACCGGGGGGGGTTAATGAAAAACTGTTTTTT. Protein product: CASSALPGGVNEKLFF. Complete variable domain (other parts from reference TRBV19 and TRBJ1-4): DGGITQSPKYLFRKEGQNVTLSCEQNLNHDAMYWYRQDPGQGLRLIYYSQIVNDFQKGDIAEGYSVSREKKESFPLTVTSAQKNPTAFYLCASSALPGGVNEKLFFGSGTQLSVL.

The V call is TRBV28, the J call TRBJ1-5, with no clear D. The V gene lost 4 bases and the J gene lost 5 bases, with 15 bases spanning the gap. CDR3 length equals 15 residues. CDR1 and CDR2 from the germline V gene are MDHEN and SYDVKM. CDR3 sequence: CASSSENVGYQPQHF. In DNA form, the CDR3 reads TGTGCCAGCAGTTCTGAGAACGTCGGGTATCAGCCCCAGCATTTT.

This clone was picked up one time. J is TRBJ1-1 and V is TRBV24-1; no firm D call. Germline V gives CDR1 KGHDR, CDR2 SFDVKD. The CDR3 covers 11 residues. Trimming removed 0 bases at V and 8 bases at J, with 3 bases between. The CDR3 protein is CATSDLQEAFF. Here the CDR3 DNA reads TGTGCCACCAGTGATTTGCAGGAAGCTTTCTTT.

The chain employs TRBV18 and TRBJ1-4; the match to TRBD1 covers 7 bases. V shed 3 bases, J shed 5 bases, and the junction held 9 bases outside the gene matches. The CDR3 has 16 amino acids. The germline gives CDR1 KGHSH, CDR2 LQKENI. The CDR3 DNA is TGTGCCAGCTCACCCTCCGGGGACAGAAGAAATGAAAAACTGTTTTTT. Protein sequence: CASSPSGDRRNEKLFF.

This sequence joins TRBV2 and TRBJ1-1, with TRBD1 matching 8 bases. V gave up 6 bases and J gave up 3 bases; unmatched junction bases: 9. This CDR3 has 15 amino acids. Germline V gene lookup returns CDR1 SNHLY and CDR2 FYNNEI. This chain's CDR3 is CASRRTGTVYTEAFF. Written as DNA, the CDR3 is TGTGCCAGCAGGCGGACAGGGACGGTCTACACTGAAGCTTTCTTT.